The 30 T cell receptor beta chains listed next were all sequenced from one sample in a study of cytomegalovirus exposure and HLA in healthy donors. PCR employed 60 Vbeta and 13 Jbeta primers. Profiled with immunoSEQ multiplex PCR; TCRdb holds only in-frame clones, not every one. The sample holds around 230,000 clones, about three quarters seen once. The sequenced material came from PBMCs. The receptor set was obtained from a male donor in good health and CMV-seronegative.

The J gene is TRBJ2-7, the V gene TRBV6-5, with 8 nucleotides matching TRBD1. Germline CDR1 MNHEY, CDR2 SVGAGI. V dropped 4 bases and J dropped 4; count of bases not matched to a gene: 9. CDR3 size: 15 residues. DNA for the CDR3: TGTGCCAGCAGTTCCCGGGGCAGGGGGCGATACGAGCAGTACTTC. Translated: CASSSRGRGRYEQYF.

V is TRBV7-9 and J is TRBJ2-5, with 9 nucleotides matching TRBD1. The CDR3 is 15 residues long. CDR1 and CDR2 from the germline V gene are SEHNR and FQNEAQ (reference sequence). After removal of 1 base from V and 2 bases from J, the junction contained 2 bases not matched to a gene. The CDR3 spells CASSLGGTGQETQYF. In DNA, the CDR3 is TGTGCCAGCAGCTTAGGGGGGACAGGGCAAGAGACCCAGTACTTC.

This clone was seen once. The chain has TRBV18 and TRBJ2-5, with D maybe TRBD2 (7 bases). Germline CDR1 and CDR2: KGHSH and LQKENI. V lost 3 bases to trimming and J lost 0 bases, with 17 bases between them. The CDR3 contains 17 residues. The CDR3 protein is CASSPATGRGYQETQYF. Here the CDR3 DNA reads TGTGCCAGCTCACCTGCAACAGGGAGGGGGTACCAAGAGACCCAGTACTTC.

The chain joins TRBV19 to TRBJ2-2, with 8 nucleotides matching TRBD2. The CDR3 extends over 16 amino acids. Germline CDR1 and CDR2: LNHDA and SQIVND (reference sequence). V lost 2 bases to trimming and J lost 1 base; unmatched junction nucleotides: 3. The CDR3 spells CASSIWLAGNTGELFF. CDR3 bases: TGTGCCAGTAGTATATGGCTAGCGGGGAACACCGGGGAGCTGTTTTTT.

Concerning this clone: The sample has other DNA sequences that encode this CDR3 too. The V and J genes are TRBV7-2 and TRBJ2-3, with TRBD2 matching over 7 bases. The CDR3 is made up of 13 amino acids. Germline-derived CDR1 and CDR2 are SGHTA and FQGNSA. The V segment lost 5 bases and the J segment 6 bases; nucleotides outside the gene matches: 5. The CDR3 reads CASSPSGGDTQYF. The CDR3 region has the DNA TGTGCCAGCAGCCCCTCCGGGGGGGATACGCAGTATTTT.

This clone was seen only a few times. This chain joins TRBV25-1 and TRBJ1-1, with TRBD1 matching 7 bases. CDR3 length: 13 amino acids. Germline lookup yields CDR1 MGHDK and CDR2 SYGVNS. V was pared by 7 bases and J by 4 bases, with 6 bases of the junction left unmatched. The chain's CDR3 is CASNRQGGTEAFF. CDR3 coding DNA: TGTGCCAGCAACCGACAGGGCGGCACTGAAGCTTTCTTT.

A word on this clone: Other DNA sequences in this specimen translate into the identical CDR3. The chain employs TRBV9 and TRBJ2-1; 9 nucleotides line up with TRBD2. The CDR3 runs 16 residues. The J segment lost 0 bases and the V segment lost 3 bases, leaving 4 bases of the junction unmatched. Germline V gene sequence: CDR1 SGDLS, CDR2 YYNGEE. CDR3 bases: TGTGCCAGCAGCGCCCGTAGCGGGAGCTCCTACAATGAGCAGTTCTTC. Its protein product is CASSARSGSSYNEQFF.

The chain couples TRBV2 to TRBJ1-3, with D possibly matching TRBD1 (5 bases). Trimming pared 5 bases from V and 1 base from J, leaving 12 bases between. Germline values: CDR1 SNHLY, CDR2 FYNNEI. The CDR3 sequence is 15 residues long. Here the CDR3 reads CASSPPGFSGNTIYF. The CDR3 nucleotides read TGTGCCAGCAGTCCACCAGGGTTTTCTGGAAACACCATATATTTT.

The V gene is TRBV6-5, the J gene TRBJ1-3; a possible D gene is TRBD1 (5 bases). Trimming left V 4 bases short and J 0 bases short, with 10 bases between. This CDR3 contains 15 residues. Germline CDR1 and CDR2: MNHEY and SVGAGI. The CDR3 bases are TGTGCCAGCAGTTCCCGGGGGGACTCTGGAAACACCATATATTTT. Amino acids: CASSSRGDSGNTIYF.

The rearrangement joins TRBV2 to TRBJ1-1, with TRBD1 matching over 9 bases. The germline CDR1 and CDR2 sequences are SNHLY and FYNNEI. The CDR3 runs 13 residues. V shed 4 bases and J 6 bases; nucleotides not matched to a gene: 3. The DNA of the CDR3 is TGTGCCAGCAGTGGGGGACAGGGCTCTGAAGCTTTCTTT. It encodes CASSGGQGSEAFF.

V and J are TRBV28 and TRBJ1-2; D gene ambiguous. V was shortened by 5 bases and J by 4 bases, with 14 bases between the two germline ends. The germline CDR1 and CDR2 sequences are MDHEN and SYDVKM. The CDR3 covers 14 residues. CDR3 loop: CASSPPTEGYGYTF. The CDR3 coding sequence is TGTGCCAGCAGTCCCCCCACGGAGGGCTATGGCTACACCTTC.

The V and J genes are TRBV6-5 and TRBJ2-3, with 7 bases aligning to TRBD2. The trim removed 0 bases at V and 5 bases at J, leaving 8 bases unmatched. Germline assignment: CDR1 MNHEY and CDR2 SVGAGI. The length of the CDR3 is 16 residues. The CDR3 nucleotides read TGTGCCAGCAGTTACTCCCTGTCCGGGGGGTTAGATACGCAGTATTTT. Protein product: CASSYSLSGGLDTQYF.

This rearrangement joins TRBV7-9 to TRBJ1-3; D remains unclear. Looked up from germline, CDR1 is SEHNR and CDR2 is FQNEAQ (reference sequence). The CDR3 has 15 residues. Trimming took 0 bases from V and 2 from J, leaving 8 bases between them. The CDR3 reads CASSLAGGTGNTIYF. CDR3 bases: TGTGCCAGCAGCTTAGCCGGCGGAACTGGAAACACCATATATTTT.

The V and J genes are TRBV27 and TRBJ1-5; maybe TRBD1 (5 bases). CDR3 length equals 17 residues. Trimming shortened V by 5 bases and J by 5 bases, and 22 bases separated the two germline ends. Germline CDR1 MNHEY, CDR2 SMNVEV (reference sequence). As DNA, the CDR3 is TGTGCCAGCAGTCCGTGGTGGGGGGGTGGAAGGGATCAGCCCCAGCATTTT. Residues: CASSPWWGGGRDQPQHF.

V is TRBV29-1 and J is TRBJ2-5, with D perhaps TRBD1 (6 bases). Germline V lookup: CDR1 SQVTM, CDR2 ANQGSEA. V was pared by 4 bases and J by 11 bases, with 17 bases between. The CDR3 is 12 amino acids. DNA for the CDR3: TGCAGCGTTGTTTTGGGGGCTGGGGAGCAGTACTTC. This codes for CSVVLGAGEQYF.

The chain joins TRBV5-6 to TRBJ2-1, with 10 bases matching TRBD1. The trim removed 4 bases at V and 9 bases at J, leaving 10 bases unmatched. CDR1 and CDR2 (germline): SGHDT, YYEEEE. The length of the CDR3 is 15 residues. The CDR3 DNA reads TGTGCCAGCAGCGACCGGGACAGGGGCTCGGGTGAGCAGTTCTTC. It codes for CASSDRDRGSGEQFF.

This chain joins TRBV5-1 and TRBJ2-1; 15 bases fit TRBD2. Germline assignment: CDR1 SGHRS and CDR2 YFSETQ. Trimming cost V 0 bases and J 3 bases; bases outside gene matches: 1. CDR3 size: 17 residues. The CDR3, as DNA: TGCGCCAGCAGCTTGGGGACTAGCGGGAGGGGCTACAATGAGCAGTTCTTC. As protein: CASSLGTSGRGYNEQFF.

The rearrangement uses TRBV6-5 and TRBJ1-5; 7 bases are a match to TRBD1. Per germline, CDR1 MNHEY and CDR2 SVGAGI. With V trimmed by 7 bases and J by 0 bases, 6 bases remained unmatched. The CDR3 covers 15 residues. The CDR3 spells CASNVGQYSNQPQHF. The DNA of the CDR3 is TGTGCCAGCAACGTGGGACAGTATAGCAATCAGCCCCAGCATTTT.

The rearrangement uses TRBV14 and TRBJ2-7; possibly TRBD1 for D (6 bases). Germline CDR1 and CDR2: SGHDN and FVKESK. V gave up 4 bases and J gave up 6 bases, with 22 bases separating them. This CDR3 has 16 amino acids. CDR3 bases: TGTGCCAGCAGCCGCTATTCAGGGGTCACCTCGAGCGAGCAGTACTTC. It yields the protein CASSRYSGVTSSEQYF. Filled out from reference TRBV14 and TRBJ2-7, the complete variable domain reads EAGVTQFPSHSVIEKGQTVTLRCDPISGHDNLYWYRRVMGKEIKFLLHFVKESKQDESGMPNNRFLAERTGGTYSTLKVQPAELEDSGVYFCASSRYSGVTSSEQYFGPGTRLTVT.

V usage is TRBV6-5 and J usage is TRBJ1-1, with D hard to call. V lost 5 bases, J lost 0 bases, and 7 bases lay in between. The CDR3 totals 13 residues. The V gene's germline CDR1 is MNHEY and CDR2 SVGAGI. The CDR3 nucleotides read TGTGCCAGCAGTCGGGAGGTGAACACTGAAGCTTTCTTT. Translation gives CASSREVNTEAFF.

V usage is TRBV18 and J usage is TRBJ1-1; D is possibly TRBD1 (6 bases). V was cut by 5 bases and J by 4 bases, with 17 bases left in between. The CDR3 sequence is 15 residues long. The germline CDR1 and CDR2 sequences are KGHSH and LQKENI. The CDR3 nucleotides are TGTGCCAGCTCAGGACAGAGGATTTCCGTCACTGAAGCTTTCTTT. Residues: CASSGQRISVTEAFF. Combining the CDR3 with reference TRBV18 and TRBJ1-1 gives the whole variable domain NAGVMQNPRHLVRRRGQEARLRCSPMKGHSHVYWYRQLPEEGLKFMVYLQKENIIDESGMPKERFSAEFPKEGPSILRIQQVVRGDSAAYFCASSGQRISVTEAFFGQGTRLTVV.

This clone was detected only once. The chain joins TRBV7-2 to TRBJ1-4; D is ambiguous. V shed 0 bases and J shed 8 bases, with 13 bases lying between them. Germline CDR1 is SGHTA and CDR2 is FQGNSA. The length of the CDR3 is 15 residues. The CDR3 here is CASSLASAPEEKLFF. In DNA, the CDR3 is TGTGCCAGCAGCTTAGCGTCCGCCCCGGAGGAAAAACTGTTTTTT. The full variable domain, in which reference TRBV7-2 and TRBJ1-4 provide the parts outside the CDR3, is GAGVSQSPSNKVTEKGKDVELRCDPISGHTALYWYRQSLGQGLEFLIYFQGNSAPDKSGLPSDRFSAERTGGSVSTLTIQRTQQEDSAVYLCASSLASAPEEKLFFGSGTQLSVL.

CDR3 sequence (DNA): TGTGCCAGTAGTCCCGGACTAGCGGGGGGGCTTGTTGAGACCCAGTACTTC. This gives the protein CASSPGLAGGLVETQYF. The genes are TRBV19 and TRBJ2-5, with TRBD2 identical over 15 bases. This CDR3 has 17 amino acids. V dropped 5 bases and J dropped 5; count of bases not matched to a gene: 9. CDR1 is LNHDA and CDR2 is SQIVND in the germline V gene (reference sequence).

This chain connects TRBV9 to TRBJ2-5; TRBD2 agrees at 13 bases. After removal of 3 bases from V and 7 bases from J, the junction contained 3 bases not matched to a gene. Germline V lookup: CDR1 SGDLS, CDR2 YYNGEE. There are 14 residues in the CDR3. CDR3 in DNA: TGTGCCAGCAGCGAGGGACTAGCGGGGTTGACCCAGTACTTC. Protein product: CASSEGLAGLTQYF.

The chain uses TRBV23-1 and TRBJ2-7; D not certain. TRBV23-1 is treated as an ORF (open reading frame) with a function not yet certain. CDR3 size: 14 residues. V was trimmed by 0 bases and J by 2 bases, leaving 8 bases between them. This CDR3 reads CASSQSAGTYEQYF. DNA for the CDR3: TGCGCCAGCAGTCAATCGGCAGGAACCTACGAGCAGTACTTC.

The CDR3 reads CASSPRRQGSTDTQYF. The DNA for the CDR3 is TGTGCCAGCAGTCCGCGAAGACAGGGGAGCACAGATACGCAGTATTTT. The chain links TRBV28 to TRBJ2-3; 8 positions match TRBD1. CDR1 is MDHEN, CDR2 SYDVKM, per germline. The trim removed 5 bases at V and 0 bases at J, leaving 7 bases unmatched. There are 16 residues in the CDR3.

The chain carries TRBV13 and TRBJ2-1, with TRBD1 matching over 9 bases. Germline CDR1 is PRHDT and CDR2 is FYEKMQ (reference sequence). V lost 5 bases, J lost 4 bases, and 9 bases stayed unmatched. The CDR3 sequence is 16 residues long. The CDR3 bases are TGTGCCAGCAGCGGGACAACAGGGGGCCGTTACAATGAGCAGTTCTTC. Translation: CASSGTTGGRYNEQFF. Supplemented by reference TRBV13 and TRBJ2-1, the full variable domain reads AAGVIQSPRHLIKEKRETATLKCYPIPRHDTVYWYQQGPGQDPQFLISFYEKMQSDKGSIPDRFSAQQFSDYHSELNMSSLELGDSALYFCASSGTTGGRYNEQFFGPGTRLTVL.

In this sample, this clone is medium-sized. The chain employs TRBV6-1 and TRBJ2-1; 12 bases agree with TRBD2. CDR1 MNHNS and CDR2 SASEGT come from the germline V gene. The CDR3 is 15 amino acids. The trim removed 4 bases at V and 4 bases at J, leaving 2 bases unmatched. The CDR3 loop is CASSASGGEYNEQFF. The CDR3 DNA follows: TGTGCCAGCAGTGCTAGCGGGGGGGAGTACAATGAGCAGTTCTTC.

The chain couples TRBV5-4 to TRBJ1-2; D is possibly TRBD1 (6 bases). V shed 4 bases and J shed 2 bases, with 15 bases lying between them. This CDR3 has 15 residues. Germline V gene lookup returns CDR1 SGHNT and CDR2 YYREEE (reference sequence). The CDR3 nucleotides are TGTGCCAGCAGCCTGGGGGCGCAGGGGAACTATGGCTACACCTTC. It codes for CASSLGAQGNYGYTF.

The chain recombines TRBV7-3 with TRBJ1-6; 7 bases map to TRBD1. The CDR3 length is 15 residues. J lost 7 bases, V lost 1 base, and 4 bases had no gene match. Germline CDR1 reads SGHTA; CDR2 reads FQGTGA. The CDR3 coding sequence is TGTGCCAGCAGCTTAATTGTGACAGGGAATTCACCCCTCCACTTT. As protein: CASSLIVTGNSPLHF.